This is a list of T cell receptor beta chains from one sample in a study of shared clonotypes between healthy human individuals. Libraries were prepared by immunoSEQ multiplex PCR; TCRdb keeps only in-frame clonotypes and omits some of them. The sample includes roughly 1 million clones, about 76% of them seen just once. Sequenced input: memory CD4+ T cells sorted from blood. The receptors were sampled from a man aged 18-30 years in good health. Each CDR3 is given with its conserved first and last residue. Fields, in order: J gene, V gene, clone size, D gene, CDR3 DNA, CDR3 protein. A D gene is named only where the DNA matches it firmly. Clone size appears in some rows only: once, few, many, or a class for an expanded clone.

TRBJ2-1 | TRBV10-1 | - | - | TGCGCCAGCAGCCTGACGGGGGCTTCCCTCGGTGAGCAGTTCTTC | CASSLTGASLGEQFF
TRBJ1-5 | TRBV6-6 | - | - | TGTGCCAGCAGCCTGGATTCGATTAGTCGTCAGCCCCAGCATTTT | CASSLDSISRQPQHF
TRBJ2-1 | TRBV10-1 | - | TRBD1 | TGCGCCAGCACCCCGACAGGGGGCGCCCCCCCGGACCACAATGAGCAGTTCTTC | CASTPTGGAPPDHNEQFF
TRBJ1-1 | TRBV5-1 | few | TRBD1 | TGCGCCAGCAGGGAGCGACAGGGGAGTACTGAAGCTTTCTTT | CASRERQGSTEAFF
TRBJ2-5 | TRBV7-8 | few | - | TGTGCCAGCAGCGGCGCCTCGCAGGGGACCCAGTACTTC | CASSGASQGTQYF
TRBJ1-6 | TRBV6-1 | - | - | TGTGCCAGCAGTGAAGCGCCAGGGTCATCACCCCTCCACTTT | CASSEAPGSSPLHF
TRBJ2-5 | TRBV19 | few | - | TGTGCCAGTAGTATTTTATGGCAAGAGACCCAGTACTTC | CASSILWQETQYF
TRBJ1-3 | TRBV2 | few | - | TGTGCCAGCAGTGAGGTCCGGGCTGGAAACACCATATATTTT | CASSEVRAGNTIYF
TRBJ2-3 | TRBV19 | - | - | TGTGCCAGTAGTAGGGACACAGATACGCAGTATTTT | CASSRDTDTQYF
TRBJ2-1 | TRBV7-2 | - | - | TGTGCCAGCAGCTTATGGACTGGAGACAATGAGCAGTTCTTC | CASSLWTGDNEQFF
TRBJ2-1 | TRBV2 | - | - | TGTGCCAGCAGTGCATGGGGGACATCCTACAATGAGCAGTTCTTC | CASSAWGTSYNEQFF
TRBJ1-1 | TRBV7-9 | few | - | TGTGCCAGCAGCTTAGTGGGGCCTTATGAAGCTTTCTTT | CASSLVGPYEAFF
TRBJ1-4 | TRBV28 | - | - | TGTGCCAGCGCGAGGGTTGGAACTAATGAAAAACTGTTTTTT | CASARVGTNEKLFF
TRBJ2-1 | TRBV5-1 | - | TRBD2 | TGCGCCAGCAGCGGCCCCTTCGCTAGCGGGTTCGATGAGCAGTTCTTC | CASSGPFASGFDEQFF
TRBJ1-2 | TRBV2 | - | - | TGTGCCAGTCTACAGGGCGGGGGGTACTATGGCTACACCTTC | CASLQGGGYYGYTF
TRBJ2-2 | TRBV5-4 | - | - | TGTGCCAGCAGCCATAAGGGCACCGGGGAGCTGTTTTTT | CASSHKGTGELFF
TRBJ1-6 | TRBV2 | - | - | TGTGCCAGCAGTCTCCGGAGGGAGAGTTCACCCCTCCACTTT | CASSLRRESSPLHF
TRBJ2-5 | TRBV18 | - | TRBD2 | TGTGCCAGCTCCGCACCGGGTAGCGGGGTACGCGAGACCCAGTACTTC | CASSAPGSGVRETQYF
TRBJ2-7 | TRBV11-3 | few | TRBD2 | TGTGCCAGCAGCTCTTTTCCCGGGGGGGAGCAGTACTTC | CASSSFPGGEQYF
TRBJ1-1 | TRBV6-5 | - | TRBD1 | TGTGCCAGCAGCTCAACTTCAGGGGGCGCGCTGGGAGCTTTCTTT | CASSSTSGGALGAFF
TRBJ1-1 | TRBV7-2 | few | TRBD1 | TGTGCCAGCAGCCCACGACGGGACAGGGAGAGCACTGAAGCTTTCTTT | CASSPRRDRESTEAFF
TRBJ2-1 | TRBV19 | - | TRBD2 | TGTGCCAGTCAAAGCGGGAGGGCCGTGTCCAATGAGCAGTTCTTC | CASQSGRAVSNEQFF